These 27 T cell receptor beta chains originate from one sample sequenced in a study of T-cell memory formation after mild COVID-19. TCRdb redid the calling of the 5' RACE reads with MiXCR, one entry per CDR3 protein. The sample holds around 340,000 distinct CDR3 sequences; roughly an eighth are singletons and the top ten take about 22%. The specimen sequenced was PBMCs or a T cell subset sorted from them (not recorded which). The receptor set was obtained from a man younger than 30 who had mild COVID-19 (a few samples of this study predate the infection). Cell type and time point are not known.

J is TRBJ1-1 and V is TRBV5-4; 8 bases are shared with TRBD1. Germline CDR1 is SGHNT and CDR2 is YYREEE (reference sequence). The J segment lost 1 base and the V segment lost 5 bases, leaving 7 bases of the junction unmatched. This CDR3 contains 15 residues. The CDR3 DNA sequence: TGTGCCAGCAGGACAGGGGCGGGCGCGAACACTGAAGCTTTCTTT. Translation: CASRTGAGANTEAFF.

The gene calls are TRBV29-1 and TRBJ2-1; 16 bases are a match to TRBD2. The CDR3 sequence is 13 residues long. V dropped 6 bases and J dropped 14; count of bases not matched to a gene: 7. The germline V gene has CDR1 SQVTM and CDR2 ANQGSEA. The CDR3 reads CSVPQGLAGGEFF. The CDR3 bases are TGCAGCGTCCCCCAGGGACTAGCGGGGGGGGAGTTCTTC.

The V call is TRBV20-1, the J call TRBJ2-3; TRBD2 matches at 8 bases. The germline V gene encodes CDR1 DFQATT and CDR2 SNEGSKA (reference sequence). This CDR3 is built from 14 residues. Trimming took 6 bases from V and 2 from J; bases not matched to a gene: 7. CDR3 coding DNA: TGCAGTGCGGGATCTAGCGGGCTCACAGATACGCAGTATTTT. Translation gives CSAGSSGLTDTQYF.

This clonotype was observed a few times. The J gene is TRBJ1-3, the V gene TRBV12-3 or TRBV12-4, with D unresolved. Deletions cut 2 bases from V and 1 base from J, with 9 bases between. The CDR3 contains 15 residues. DNA of the CDR3: TGTGCCAGCAGTTTATTCGACGGATCTGGAAACACCATATATTTT. This gives the protein CASSLFDGSGNTIYF.

This clonotype was detected a few times. The CDR3 DNA follows: TGCAGTGCTAGCAGCGAATCTGAGCAGTTCTTC. It codes for CSASSESEQFF. This chain joins TRBV20-1 and TRBJ2-1; D gene uncertain. The CDR3 is made up of 11 amino acids. Germline CDR1 reads DFQATT; CDR2 reads SNEGSKA (reference sequence). The ends were cut back, 3 bases at V and 9 bases at J, with 9 bases in the middle.

This clonotype was seen ten or more times. The CDR3 DNA reads TGTGCCAGCTCACGACCGGGGGCAGGGAAGGGCAATGAGCAGTTCTTC. It translates to CASSRPGAGKGNEQFF. The chain is built from TRBV18 and TRBJ2-1; either TRBD1 or TRBD2 may fit D (6 bases each). This CDR3 is built from 16 residues. V lost 4 bases and J lost 6, with 19 bases in between. CDR1 is KGHSH and CDR2 is LQKENI in the germline V gene. Based on the CDR3 plus reference TRBV18 and TRBJ2-1, the full variable domain is NAGVMQNPRHLVRRRGQEARLRCSPMKGHSHVYWYRQLPEEGLKFMVYLQKENIIDESGMPKERFSAEFPKEGPSILRIQQVVRGDSAAYFCASSRPGAGKGNEQFFGPGTRLTVL.

There are a few counts of this clonotype. The rearrangement links TRBV5-5 to TRBJ2-5; 15 bases match TRBD2. V shed 0 bases, J shed 4 bases, and the junction held 1 base outside the gene matches. Germline CDR1 and CDR2: SGHKS and YYEKEE (reference sequence). This CDR3 comprises 16 residues. The CDR3, as DNA: TGTGCCAGCAGCTTGGAGGGACTAGCGGGGGGAGAGACCCAGTACTTC. Amino acid sequence: CASSLEGLAGGETQYF. Full variable domain (outside the CDR3, taken from reference TRBV5-5 and TRBJ2-5): DAGVTQSPTHLIKTRGQQVTLRCSPISGHKSVSWYQQVLGQGPQFIFQYYEKEERGRGNFPDRFSARQFPNYSSELNVNALLLGDSALYLCASSLEGLAGGETQYFGPGTRLLVL.

This clonotype was counted at least ten times. This rearrangement joins TRBV5-1 to TRBJ2-5; tentatively, D is TRBD1 (6 bases). This CDR3 comprises 14 residues. V was cut by 0 bases and J by 4 bases, with 10 bases left in between. Germline assignment: CDR1 SGHRS and CDR2 YFSETQ. CDR3 sequence (DNA): TGCGCCAGCAGCTTGGGATCCAGGGGAGAGACCCAGTACTTC. Translated: CASSLGSRGETQYF. The complete variable domain, with remaining parts taken from reference TRBV5-1 and TRBJ2-5, reads KAGVTQTPRYLIKTRGQQVTLSCSPISGHRSVSWYQQTPGQGLQFLFEYFSETQRNKGNFPGRFSGRQFSNSRSEMNVSTLELGDSALYLCASSLGSRGETQYFGPGTRLLVL.

This clonotype was counted many times. V is TRBV24-1 and J is TRBJ2-1; possibly TRBD2 for D (6 bases). Trimming left V 4 bases short and J 9 bases short, with 9 bases between. Germline V gene lookup returns CDR1 KGHDR and CDR2 SFDVKD. The CDR3 contains 12 residues. CDR3 nucleotide sequence: TGTGCCACCAGTGAAGGGACTCCTGAGCAGTTCTTC. Translation: CATSEGTPEQFF.

This clonotype was counted a few times. This rearrangement joins TRBV18 to TRBJ1-6; no definite D call. The germline CDR1 and CDR2 sequences are KGHSH and LQKENI. V lost 5 bases to trimming and J lost 7 bases, with 12 bases between them. This CDR3 region has 14 residues. CDR3 residues: CASSSGFWNSPLHF. CDR3 sequence (DNA): TGTGCCAGCTCATCCGGGTTCTGGAATTCACCCCTCCACTTT. Filled out from reference TRBV18 and TRBJ1-6, the complete variable domain reads NAGVMQNPRHLVRRRGQEARLRCSPMKGHSHVYWYRQLPEEGLKFMVYLQKENIIDESGMPKERFSAEFPKEGPSILRIQQVVRGDSAAYFCASSSGFWNSPLHFGNGTRLTVT.

The genes are TRBV12-3 or TRBV12-4 and TRBJ2-1; 10 positions match TRBD2. Germline trimming cut 8 bases from V and 10 bases from J; bases unmatched to any gene: 11. The CDR3 totals 14 residues. The CDR3 DNA follows: TGTGCCAGCCTGCTACTAGCGGGGATGGGGGAGCAGTTCTTC. Protein sequence: CASLLLAGMGEQFF.

This clonotype has a handful of counts. The chain employs TRBV12-3 or TRBV12-4 and TRBJ2-3; 8 nucleotides match TRBD2. The CDR3 runs to 15 residues. J lost 0 bases, V lost 4 bases, and 3 bases had no gene match. The CDR3, as DNA: TGTGCCAGCAGTTACGTAGCGGGGAGCACAGATACGCAGTATTTT. Translated, it gives CASSYVAGSTDTQYF.

This clonotype was detected ten times or more. The chain has TRBV20-1 and TRBJ2-5; D may correspond to TRBD1 or TRBD2 (5 bases each). The CDR3 has 13 amino acids. The V gene lost 0 bases and the J gene lost 4 bases, with 9 bases spanning the gap. Germline CDR1 and CDR2: DFQATT and SNEGSKA (reference sequence). The CDR3 nucleotides read TGCAGTGCTAGAGATGGGACCAGAGAGACCCAGTACTTC. Protein product: CSARDGTRETQYF.

This clonotype has a handful of counts. The chain is built from TRBV7-8 and TRBJ2-7; either TRBD1 or TRBD2 may supply D (7 bases each). Germline CDR1 reads SGHVS; CDR2 reads FQNEAQ. This CDR3 contains 13 residues. Deletions cut 1 base from V and 7 bases from J, with 11 bases between. The CDR3 loop reads CASSLDRGGEQYV. The CDR3 bases are TGTGCCAGCAGCTTAGACAGGGGAGGGGAGCAGTACGTC.

The V and J genes are TRBV20-1 and TRBJ2-7; D is undetermined. There are 15 residues in the CDR3. Germline assignment: CDR1 DFQATT and CDR2 SNEGSKA (reference sequence). With 0 bases removed from V and 0 bases from J, the gap between germline ends came to 12 bases. CDR3 amino acids: CSARDRKRSSYEQYF. The DNA of the CDR3 is TGCAGTGCTAGAGACCGAAAAAGGAGCTCCTACGAGCAGTACTTC.

The chain employs TRBV5-1 and TRBJ1-2; 10 nucleotides agree with TRBD1. V trimming: 3 bases; J trimming: 5 bases; junction bases outside the gene matches: 4. The CDR3 totals 14 residues. The germline V gene encodes CDR1 SGHRS and CDR2 YFSETQ. CDR3 in DNA: TGCGCCAGCAGCTACGGGACAGGGGCTTATGGCTACACCTTC. Its protein is CASSYGTGAYGYTF.

The chain carries TRBV9 and TRBJ2-5, with D possibly TRBD1 on 5 matching bases. The CDR3 length is 14 residues. V was trimmed by 1 base and J by 3 bases, leaving 10 bases between them. Germline V gene data show CDR1 as SGDLS and CDR2 as YYNGEE. CDR3: CASSVRGQEETQYF. Here the CDR3 DNA reads TGTGCCAGCAGCGTAAGGGGCCAGGAAGAGACCCAGTACTTC.

V usage is TRBV4-2 and J usage is TRBJ1-2; 7 bases are a match to TRBD1. The V gene end was trimmed by 3 bases and the J gene end by 7 bases; junction bases not matched to a gene: 5. The CDR3 runs to 13 residues. Germline-derived CDR1 and CDR2 are LGHNA and YNFKEQ. The CDR3 spells CASSQAGGFGYTF. DNA of the CDR3: TGTGCCAGCAGCCAGGCAGGGGGATTTGGCTACACCTTC.

This clonotype was seen only once. The V call is TRBV5-1, the J call TRBJ1-3; no reliable D call. This CDR3 contains 16 residues. Germline loops: CDR1 SGHRS, CDR2 YFSETQ. V was pared by 1 base and J by 0 bases, with 11 bases between. The CDR3 region is CASSLRGESSGNTIYF. CDR3 bases: TGCGCCAGCAGCTTGCGCGGGGAGAGCTCTGGAAACACCATATATTTT.

The chain uses TRBV28 and TRBJ1-3, with no clear D. The germline V and J ends were trimmed by 9 bases and 4 bases, with 19 bases remaining between them. The CDR3 sequence is 15 residues long. Germline V gives CDR1 MDHEN, CDR2 SYDVKM. This CDR3 reads CASRMVTFGGNTIYF. DNA for the CDR3: TGTGCCAGTCGCATGGTAACCTTCGGGGGAAACACCATATATTTT.

The J gene is TRBJ1-1, the V gene TRBV27; possibly TRBD1 for D (6 bases). The CDR3 is made up of 15 amino acids. V shed 0 bases and J shed 1 base, with 9 bases lying between them. Germline CDR1 MNHEY, CDR2 SMNVEV (reference sequence). The CDR3 protein is CASSLSPGANTEAFF. CDR3 coding DNA: TGTGCCAGCAGTTTATCTCCAGGGGCGAACACTGAAGCTTTCTTT.

This clonotype was counted between two and nine times. V usage is TRBV5-5 and J usage is TRBJ2-3, with a tentative D call TRBD2 (5 bases). CDR3 length equals 16 residues. CDR1 SGHKS and CDR2 YYEKEE come from the germline V gene (reference sequence). Trimming took 0 bases from V and 0 from J, leaving 11 bases between them. CDR3 sequence reads: CASSLGGAYSTDTQYF. The CDR3 DNA sequence: TGTGCCAGCAGCTTGGGGGGAGCGTATAGCACAGATACGCAGTATTTT.

This clonotype was counted a few times. V gene TRBV20-1 combines with J gene TRBJ2-5, with D perhaps TRBD2 (6 bases). Looked up from germline, CDR1 is DFQATT and CDR2 is SNEGSKA (reference sequence). The length of the CDR3 is 12 residues. The germline V and J ends were trimmed by 6 bases and 6 bases, with 14 bases remaining between them. As DNA, the CDR3 is TGCAGTGCCCGGGACTCCCCGAAGACCCAGTACTTC. Residues: CSARDSPKTQYF.

The rearrangement uses TRBV27 and TRBJ2-3; 7 bases are shared with TRBD1. From germline, CDR1 is MNHEY and CDR2 SMNVEV (reference sequence). Trimming at V came to 4 bases and at J to 8 bases, leaving 6 bases not matched to a gene. The CDR3 is 13 residues long. The CDR3 region has the DNA TGTGCCAGCAGTTATTACAGGGGCGGTACGCAGTATTTT. Protein sequence: CASSYYRGGTQYF.

V gene TRBV11-2 combines with J gene TRBJ1-1; D may be TRBD1 (5 bases). CDR3 size: 14 residues. Germline assignment: CDR1 SGHAT and CDR2 FQNNGV. Trimming took off 2 bases at V and 4 bases at J, with 11 bases between the two ends. The chain's CDR3 is CASSLRQGGTEAFF. CDR3 nucleotide sequence: TGTGCCAGCAGCTTAAGGCAGGGTGGCACTGAAGCTTTCTTT.

CDR3: CSASFGTSETQYF. CDR3 nucleotide sequence: TGCAGTGCTAGTTTTGGGACATCAGAGACCCAGTACTTC. The gene calls are TRBV20-1 and TRBJ2-5; TRBD1 might be the D (6 bases). The CDR3 runs to 13 residues. Germline V gives CDR1 DFQATT, CDR2 SNEGSKA (reference sequence). V lost 3 bases, J lost 4 bases, and 12 bases lay in between.

This clonotype has a handful of counts. CDR3 coding DNA: TGTGCCAGCAGCTTAGGCACGGACCCCAGAAGAGAGACCCAGTACTTC. This encodes CASSLGTDPRRETQYF. The chain couples TRBV7-2 to TRBJ2-5; D ambiguous. CDR3 length: 16 residues. Germline CDR1 reads SGHTA; CDR2 reads FQGNSA. The ends were cut back, 1 base at V and 4 bases at J, with 16 bases in the middle.